This TCR beta chain was documented in a study of sequential checkpoint blockade in melanoma. Only in-frame clones appear in the TCRdb table, and some are missing; sequencing was by immunoSEQ multiplex PCR. The sample carries tens of thousands of clones, almost 85% recorded once. Specified treatment: randomized to nivolumab then ipilimumab (arm A) or the reverse (arm B). Specimen: CD8+ T cells sorted from blood (inferred from file names), collected from a patient given nivolumab and ipilimumab in sequence. The sequence derives from a human donor with melanoma.

CDR3 nucleotide sequence: TGCGCCAGCAGTGAAGCAGGGCCTGGAAACACCATATATTTT. The encoded protein is CASSEAGPGNTIYF. V gene TRBV10-1 combines with J gene TRBJ1-3; perhaps TRBD1 as D (5 bases). Germline loops: CDR1 WNHNN, CDR2 SYGVQD (reference sequence). The CDR3 totals 14 residues. Trimming left V 3 bases short and J 2 bases short, with 8 bases between.